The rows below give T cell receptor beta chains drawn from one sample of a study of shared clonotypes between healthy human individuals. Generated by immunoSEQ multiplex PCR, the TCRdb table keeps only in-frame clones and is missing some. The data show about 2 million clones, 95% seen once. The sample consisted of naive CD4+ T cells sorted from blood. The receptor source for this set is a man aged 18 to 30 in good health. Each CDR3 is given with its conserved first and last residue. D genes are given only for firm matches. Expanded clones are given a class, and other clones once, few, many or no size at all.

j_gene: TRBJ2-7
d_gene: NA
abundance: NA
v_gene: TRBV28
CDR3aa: CAVIGRDAYEQYF
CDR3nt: TGTGCCGTTATCGGACGGGATGCCTACGAGCAGTACTTC

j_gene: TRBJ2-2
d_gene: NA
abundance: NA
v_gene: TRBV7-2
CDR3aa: CASSLRRLANTGELFF
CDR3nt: TGTGCCAGCAGCTTAAGAAGACTCGCGAACACCGGGGAGCTGTTTTTT

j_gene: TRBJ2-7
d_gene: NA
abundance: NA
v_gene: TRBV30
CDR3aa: CASQTRDTSYEQYF
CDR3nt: TGTGCCTCTCAGACCCGGGACACCTCCTACGAGCAGTACTTC

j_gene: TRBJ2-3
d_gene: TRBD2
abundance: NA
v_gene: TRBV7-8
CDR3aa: CASSLGLLAGSTDTQYF
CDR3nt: TGTGCCAGCAGCTTAGGGTTGCTAGCGGGGAGCACAGATACGCAGTATTTT

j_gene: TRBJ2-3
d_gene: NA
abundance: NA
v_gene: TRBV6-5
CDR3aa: CASSSVLDTQYF
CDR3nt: TGTGCCAGCAGTAGTGTCTTAGATACGCAGTATTTT

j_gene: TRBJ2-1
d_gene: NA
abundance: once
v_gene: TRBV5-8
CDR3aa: CASSLAGSFYNEQFF
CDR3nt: TGTGCCAGCAGCTTGGCGGGCAGCTTTTACAATGAGCAGTTCTTC

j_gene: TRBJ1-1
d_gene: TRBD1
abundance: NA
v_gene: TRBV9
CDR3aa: CASSVVGGTDRNTEAFF
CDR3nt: TGTGCCAGCAGCGTAGTTGGAGGGACAGATAGGAACACTGAAGCTTTCTTT

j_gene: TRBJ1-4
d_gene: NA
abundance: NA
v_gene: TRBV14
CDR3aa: CASSRRLGGGELFF
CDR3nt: TGTGCCAGCAGCCGCCGTCTTGGTGGAGGGGAACTGTTTTTT

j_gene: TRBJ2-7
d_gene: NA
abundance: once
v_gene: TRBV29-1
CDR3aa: CSVSHTSVPYEQYF
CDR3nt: TGCAGCGTTTCACATACGAGCGTACCCTACGAGCAGTACTTC

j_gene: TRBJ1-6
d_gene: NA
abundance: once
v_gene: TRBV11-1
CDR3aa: CASSSDNSPLHF
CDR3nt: TGTGCCAGCAGCTCTGATAATTCACCCCTCCACTTT

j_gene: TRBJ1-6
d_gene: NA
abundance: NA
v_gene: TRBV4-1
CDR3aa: CASSQKTMREGGNSPLHF
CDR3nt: TGCGCCAGCAGCCAGAAGACCATGCGGGAGGGGGGAAATTCACCCCTCCACTTT

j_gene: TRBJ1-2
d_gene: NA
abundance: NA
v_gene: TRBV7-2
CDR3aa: CASSLARVGYTF
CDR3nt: TGTGCCAGCAGCTTAGCTAGGGTTGGCTACACCTTC

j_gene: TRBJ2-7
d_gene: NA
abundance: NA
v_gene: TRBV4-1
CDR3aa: CASSQKGAGKQYF
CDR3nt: TGCGCCAGCAGCCAAAAGGGGGCGGGGAAGCAGTACTTC

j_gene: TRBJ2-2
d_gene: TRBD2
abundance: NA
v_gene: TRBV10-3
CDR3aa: CAISEGGGTGELFF
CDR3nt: TGTGCCATCAGTGAGGGCGGGGGAACCGGGGAGCTGTTTTTT

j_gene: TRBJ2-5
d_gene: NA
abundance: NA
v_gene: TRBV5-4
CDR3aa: CASARPESVETQYF
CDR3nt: TGTGCCAGCGCCCGGCCCGAAAGCGTGGAGACCCAGTACTTC

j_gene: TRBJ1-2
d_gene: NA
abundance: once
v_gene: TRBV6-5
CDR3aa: CASRPQGNYGYTF
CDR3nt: TGTGCCAGCAGACCACAGGGTAACTATGGCTACACCTTC

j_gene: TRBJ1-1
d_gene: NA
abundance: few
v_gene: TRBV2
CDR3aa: CASSVGQMNTEAFF
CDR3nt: TGTGCCAGCAGTGTAGGACAGATGAACACTGAAGCTTTCTTT

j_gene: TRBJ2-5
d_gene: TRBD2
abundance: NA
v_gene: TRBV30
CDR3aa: CAWSTISGTLGTQYF
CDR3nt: TGTGCCTGGAGTACGATTAGCGGGACCCTCGGGACCCAGTACTTC

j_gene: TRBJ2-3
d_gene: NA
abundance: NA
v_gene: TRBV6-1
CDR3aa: CASSEIGTDTQYF
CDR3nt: TGTGCCAGCAGTGAAATCGGGACAGATACGCAGTATTTT

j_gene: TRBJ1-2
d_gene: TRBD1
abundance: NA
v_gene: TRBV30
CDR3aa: CAWSQGARSNYGYTF
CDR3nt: TGTGCCTGGTCACAGGGGGCGCGATCTAACTATGGCTACACCTTC

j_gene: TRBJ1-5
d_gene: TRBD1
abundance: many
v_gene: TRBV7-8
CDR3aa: CASSLDRWSNQPQHF
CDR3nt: TGTGCCAGCAGCCTGGACAGGTGGTCAAATCAGCCCCAGCATTTT

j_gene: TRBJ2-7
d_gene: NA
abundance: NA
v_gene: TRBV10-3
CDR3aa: CAISESGDAVSYEQYF
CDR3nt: TGTGCCATCAGTGAGTCAGGGGATGCCGTTTCCTACGAGCAGTACTTC

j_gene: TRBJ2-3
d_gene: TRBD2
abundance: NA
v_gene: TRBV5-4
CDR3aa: CASSPTLAGDTDTQYF
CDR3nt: TGTGCCAGCAGCCCCACACTAGCGGGGGACACAGATACGCAGTATTTT

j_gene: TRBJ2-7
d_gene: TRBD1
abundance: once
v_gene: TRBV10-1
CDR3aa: CASRSGQGHEQYF
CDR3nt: TGCGCCAGCAGAAGTGGACAGGGCCACGAGCAGTACTTC

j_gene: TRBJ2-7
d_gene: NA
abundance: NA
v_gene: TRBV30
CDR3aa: CAWSSDYEQYF
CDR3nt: TGTGCCTGGAGTAGCGATTACGAGCAGTACTTC

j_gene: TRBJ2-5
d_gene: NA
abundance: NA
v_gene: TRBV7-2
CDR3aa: CASSLRGRREETQYF
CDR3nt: TGTGCCAGCAGCTTAAGAGGTCGGCGCGAGGAGACCCAGTACTTC

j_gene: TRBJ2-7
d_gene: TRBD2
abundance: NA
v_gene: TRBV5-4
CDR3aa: CASSLVASGSRYEQYF
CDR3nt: TGTGCCAGCAGCTTGGTCGCTAGCGGGAGTAGGTACGAGCAGTACTTC

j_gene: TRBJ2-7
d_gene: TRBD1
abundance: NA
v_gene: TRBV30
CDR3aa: CAWSVVRSWPGGEHYEQYF
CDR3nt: TGTGCCTGGAGTGTGGTGCGGAGTTGGCCAGGGGGTGAACACTACGAGCAGTACTTC

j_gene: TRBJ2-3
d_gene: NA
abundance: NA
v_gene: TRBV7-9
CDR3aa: CASSLTGDTQYF
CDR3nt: TGTGCCAGCAGCCTCACCGGAGATACGCAGTATTTT

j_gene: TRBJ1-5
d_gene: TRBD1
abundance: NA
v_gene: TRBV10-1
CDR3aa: CASSAARDRGNQPQHF
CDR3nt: TGCGCCAGCAGTGCCGCCCGGGACAGGGGCAATCAGCCCCAGCATTTT

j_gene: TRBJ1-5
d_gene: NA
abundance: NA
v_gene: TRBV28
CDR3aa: CAISGPGQPQHF
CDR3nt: TGTGCCATCTCAGGGCCAGGGCAGCCCCAGCATTTT

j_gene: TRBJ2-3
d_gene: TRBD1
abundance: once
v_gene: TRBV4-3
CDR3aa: CASSQDERGLTDTQYF
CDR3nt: TGCGCCAGCAGCCAAGATGAAAGGGGGCTAACAGATACGCAGTATTTT

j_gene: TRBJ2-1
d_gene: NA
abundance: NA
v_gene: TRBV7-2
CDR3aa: CASSLATRIGGNEQFF
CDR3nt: TGTGCCAGCAGCTTAGCGACAAGGATAGGAGGGAATGAGCAGTTCTTC

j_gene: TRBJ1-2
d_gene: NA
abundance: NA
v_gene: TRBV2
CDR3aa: CASRPETVLGGYTF
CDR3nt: TGTGCCAGCAGGCCCGAGACAGTGCTCGGCGGCTACACCTTC

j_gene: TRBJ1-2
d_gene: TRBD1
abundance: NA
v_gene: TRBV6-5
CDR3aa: CASSRQGARGGGYTF
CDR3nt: TGTGCCAGCAGTCGACAGGGGGCCCGTGGCGGTGGCTACACCTTC

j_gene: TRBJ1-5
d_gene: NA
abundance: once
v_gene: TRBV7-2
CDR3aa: CASSLGGGVNQPQHF
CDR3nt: TGTGCCAGCAGCTTAGGCGGGGGGGTCAATCAGCCCCAGCATTTT

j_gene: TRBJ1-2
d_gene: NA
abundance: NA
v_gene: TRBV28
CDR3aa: CASSSRGRNYGYTF
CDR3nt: TGTGCCAGCAGTTCGCGAGGGCGGAACTATGGCTACACCTTC

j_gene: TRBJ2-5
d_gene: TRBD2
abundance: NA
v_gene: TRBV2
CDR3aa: CASSVSGGASETQYF
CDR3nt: TGTGCCAGCAGTGTGAGCGGGGGGGCATCAGAGACCCAGTACTTC

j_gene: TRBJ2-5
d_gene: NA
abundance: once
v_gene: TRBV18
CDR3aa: CASSPRVPETQYF
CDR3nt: TGTGCCAGCTCACCCAGGGTACCAGAGACCCAGTACTTC

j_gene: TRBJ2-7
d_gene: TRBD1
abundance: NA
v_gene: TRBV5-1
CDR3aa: CASSFPPGQVSYEQYF
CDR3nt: TGCGCCAGCAGCTTCCCGCCGGGACAGGTGTCCTACGAGCAGTACTTC

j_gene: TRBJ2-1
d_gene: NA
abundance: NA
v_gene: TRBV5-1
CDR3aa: CASSLVSAEYNEQFF
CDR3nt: TGCGCCAGCAGCTTGGTTAGCGCGGAATACAATGAGCAGTTCTTC

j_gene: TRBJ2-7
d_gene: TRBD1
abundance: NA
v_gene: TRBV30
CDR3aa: CAWSPGTGVLYEQYF
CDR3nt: TGTGCCTGGAGCCCCGGGACAGGAGTACTCTACGAGCAGTACTTC

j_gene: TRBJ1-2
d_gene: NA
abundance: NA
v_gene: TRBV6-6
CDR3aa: CASSSGLSYGYTF
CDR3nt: TGTGCCAGCAGTTCAGGGCTTTCCTATGGCTACACCTTC

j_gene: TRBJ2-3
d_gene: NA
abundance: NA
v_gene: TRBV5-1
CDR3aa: CASSLDRGQADTQYF
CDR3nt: TGCGCCAGCAGCTTGGACCGGGGGCAGGCAGATACGCAGTATTTT

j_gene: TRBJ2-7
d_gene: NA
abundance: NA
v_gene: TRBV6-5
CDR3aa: CASTPVLGRWDEQYF
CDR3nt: TGTGCCAGCACTCCAGTACTGGGGCGATGGGACGAGCAGTACTTC

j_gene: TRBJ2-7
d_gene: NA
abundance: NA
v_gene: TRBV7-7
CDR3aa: CASSPLGLYEQYF
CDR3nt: TGTGCTAGCAGCCCACTGGGGCTCTACGAGCAGTACTTC

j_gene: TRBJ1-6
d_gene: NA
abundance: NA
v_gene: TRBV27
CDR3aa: CASSLQGTSPLHF
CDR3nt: TGTGCCAGCAGTTTACAGGGAACTTCACCCCTCCACTTT